The rows below give T cell receptor beta chains drawn from one sample of a study of shared clonotypes between healthy human individuals. TCRdb keeps only in-frame clones here, not all; method: immunoSEQ multiplex PCR. The sample has roughly 2 million clones, around 96% seen once. Sample: naive CD8+ T cells sorted from blood. All receptors come from a man younger than 35 in good health. Both conserved end residues are part of each CDR3. D genes are given only for firm matches. Only some rows state a clone size, as once, few, many or a class for expanded clones.

size: -; D: TRBD1; J: TRBJ2-7; V: TRBV19; CDR3: CASSVKTGAYEQYF; DNA: TGTGCCAGTAGTGTCAAAACAGGGGCCTACGAGCAGTACTTC
size: -; D: -; J: TRBJ1-5; V: TRBV5-5; CDR3: CASSTNQGQPQHF; DNA: TGTGCCAGCAGCACCAACCAGGGACAGCCCCAGCATTTT
size: -; D: -; J: TRBJ1-6; V: TRBV4-3; CDR3: CASSQDLRVGGSSYNSPLHF; DNA: TGCGCCAGCAGCCAAGATCTGAGAGTGGGGGGCAGCTCCTATAATTCACCCCTCCACTTT
size: -; D: TRBD1; J: TRBJ2-7; V: TRBV18; CDR3: CASSPLRTGGSYEQYF; DNA: TGTGCCAGCTCACCGCTCAGGACAGGGGGCTCCTACGAGCAGTACTTC
size: -; D: -; J: TRBJ1-2; V: TRBV11-2; CDR3: CASSFAEEPYGYTF; DNA: TGTGCCAGCAGCTTCGCCGAGGAACCCTATGGCTACACCTTC
size: -; D: -; J: TRBJ2-4; V: TRBV27; CDR3: CASSPRGRDLAKNIQYF; DNA: TGTGCCAGCAGTCCCCGGGGCAGAGATTTAGCCAAAAACATTCAGTACTTC
size: -; D: -; J: TRBJ2-2; V: TRBV6-6; CDR3: CASSYWGANTGELFF; DNA: TGTGCCAGCAGTTACTGGGGCGCAAACACCGGGGAGCTGTTTTTT
size: -; D: -; J: TRBJ2-2; V: TRBV18; CDR3: CASSPGGSTGELFF; DNA: TGTGCCAGCTCACCAGGGGGGAGCACCGGGGAGCTGTTTTTT
size: -; D: -; J: TRBJ1-3; V: TRBV5-8; CDR3: CASLPGPISGNTIYF; DNA: TGTGCCAGCCTGCCTGGACCTATCTCTGGAAACACCATATATTTT
size: once; D: -; J: TRBJ1-4; V: TRBV15; CDR3: CATSRDMSGEKLFF; DNA: TGTGCCACCAGCAGAGACATGAGCGGTGAAAAACTGTTTTTT
size: once; D: -; J: TRBJ2-7; V: TRBV29-1; CDR3: CSVVPGDSYEQYF; DNA: TGCAGCGTTGTCCCAGGGGACTCCTACGAGCAGTACTTC
size: -; D: TRBD2; J: TRBJ2-1; V: TRBV4-1; CDR3: CASSYTSGAIEQFF; DNA: TGCGCCAGCAGCTATACTAGCGGGGCGATTGAGCAGTTCTTC
size: -; D: -; J: TRBJ2-2; V: TRBV5-6; CDR3: CASSLEGITGELFF; DNA: TGTGCCAGCAGCTTGGAAGGGATCACCGGGGAGCTGTTTTTT
size: -; D: TRBD2; J: TRBJ2-7; V: TRBV7-8; CDR3: CASTPGLAGGLSYEQYF; DNA: TGTGCCAGCACCCCGGGACTAGCGGGGGGCCTCTCCTACGAGCAGTACTTC
size: -; D: -; J: TRBJ2-7; V: TRBV27; CDR3: CASSATDLSYEQYF; DNA: TGTGCCAGCAGTGCGACAGATTTATCCTACGAGCAGTACTTC
size: -; D: -; J: TRBJ2-7; V: TRBV10-1; CDR3: CASSESVAPSYEQYF; DNA: TGCGCCAGCAGTGAGTCGGTAGCACCCAGCTACGAGCAGTACTTC
size: -; D: -; J: TRBJ1-5; V: TRBV23-1; CDR3: CASSQFRNFETVNQPQHF; DNA: TGCGCCAGCAGTCAATTTAGGAATTTCGAGACCGTCAATCAGCCCCAGCATTTT
size: once; D: -; J: TRBJ2-3; V: TRBV13; CDR3: CASRIRGSTDTQYF; DNA: TGTGCCAGCCGGATCCGGGGGAGCACAGATACGCAGTATTTT
size: once; D: -; J: TRBJ1-1; V: TRBV6-5; CDR3: CASSYPLEAFF; DNA: TGTGCCAGCAGTTACCCTCTTGAAGCTTTCTTT
size: -; D: -; J: TRBJ1-3; V: TRBV7-9; CDR3: CAIMFSGNTIYF; DNA: TGTGCCATCATGTTCTCTGGAAACACCATATATTTT
size: -; D: -; J: TRBJ2-7; V: TRBV5-1; CDR3: CASSLDLGRDNEQYF; DNA: TGCGCCAGCAGCTTGGACTTGGGACGGGACAACGAGCAGTACTTC
size: -; D: TRBD2; J: TRBJ2-1; V: TRBV10-3; CDR3: CAISDGGGAGNEQFF; DNA: TGTGCCATCAGTGATGGCGGGGGGGCCGGGAATGAGCAGTTCTTC
size: -; D: TRBD2; J: TRBJ2-1; V: TRBV9; CDR3: CASSVEGGWGAGPYNEQFF; DNA: TGTGCCAGCAGCGTAGAAGGTGGTTGGGGAGCGGGACCTTACAATGAGCAGTTCTTC
size: -; D: -; J: TRBJ2-2; V: TRBV7-7; CDR3: CASSQEFSGELFF; DNA: TGTGCTAGCAGTCAGGAGTTCTCCGGGGAGCTGTTTTTT
size: -; D: TRBD1; J: TRBJ2-7; V: TRBV2; CDR3: CASSELYRGDAEQYF; DNA: TGTGCCAGCAGTGAACTATACAGGGGGGATGCCGAGCAGTACTTC
size: few; D: -; J: TRBJ1-1; V: TRBV7-9; CDR3: CASSPGPADTEAFF; DNA: TGTGCCAGCAGTCCCGGCCCAGCGGACACTGAAGCTTTCTTT
size: -; D: TRBD1; J: TRBJ2-7; V: TRBV13; CDR3: CASSHRGSYEQYF; DNA: TGTGCCAGCAGCCACAGGGGGTCCTACGAGCAGTACTTC
size: -; D: -; J: TRBJ1-1; V: TRBV5-6; CDR3: CASSVSPGDTEAFF; DNA: TGTGCCAGCAGCGTATCCCCAGGGGACACTGAAGCTTTCTTT
size: -; D: -; J: TRBJ2-7; V: TRBV7-3; CDR3: CASSLGDSYEQYF; DNA: TGTGCCAGCAGCTTAGGGGACTCCTACGAGCAGTACTTC
size: -; D: -; J: TRBJ1-2; V: TRBV6-1; CDR3: CASIGGGIGGYTF; DNA: TGTGCCAGCATCGGAGGCGGAATTGGGGGCTACACCTTC
size: once; D: TRBD2; J: TRBJ2-5; V: TRBV28; CDR3: CASSLTQGSSGGVQETQYF; DNA: TGTGCCAGCAGTTTGACCCAAGGGTCTAGCGGGGGGGTCCAAGAGACCCAGTACTTC
size: -; D: TRBD1; J: TRBJ1-5; V: TRBV5-1; CDR3: CASSIGTELDGQPQHF; DNA: TGCGCCAGCAGCATCGGGACAGAACTTGACGGTCAGCCCCAGCATTTT
size: -; D: TRBD2; J: TRBJ2-7; V: TRBV4-1; CDR3: CASSQEGLAGGPGSEQYF; DNA: TGCGCCAGCAGCCAAGAGGGACTAGCGGGAGGGCCCGGTTCCGAGCAGTACTTC
size: once; D: TRBD2; J: TRBJ2-1; V: TRBV27; CDR3: CASSVSSGTRSYEQFF; DNA: TGTGCCAGCAGTGTTTCTAGCGGGACCAGGAGCTATGAGCAGTTCTTC
size: -; D: -; J: TRBJ2-6; V: TRBV19; CDR3: CASSAQGEGANVLTF; DNA: TGTGCCAGTAGTGCACAGGGAGAGGGGGCCAACGTCCTGACTTTC
size: -; D: -; J: TRBJ2-7; V: TRBV21-1; CDR3: CASSKGAGTSYYEQYF; DNA: TGTGCCAGCAGCAAAGGGGCCGGGACAAGCTACTACGAGCAGTACTTC
size: -; D: TRBD2; J: TRBJ2-1; V: TRBV27; CDR3: CASSLVLAGGPYNEQFF; DNA: TGTGCCAGCAGTTTAGTACTAGCGGGGGGCCCCTACAATGAGCAGTTCTTC
size: -; D: -; J: TRBJ2-2; V: TRBV29-1; CDR3: CSVDRGNTGELFF; DNA: TGCAGCGTTGACCGGGGGAACACCGGGGAGCTGTTTTTT
size: -; D: -; J: TRBJ2-7; V: TRBV4-1; CDR3: CASSQGRGLGYEQYF; DNA: TGCGCCAGCAGCCAAGGGAGGGGCCTCGGCTACGAGCAGTACTTC
size: once; D: -; J: TRBJ2-7; V: TRBV4-1; CDR3: CASSQEVPGHRYEQYF; DNA: TGCGCCAGCAGCCAAGAGGTTCCGGGACACCGCTACGAGCAGTACTTC
size: once; D: -; J: TRBJ2-7; V: TRBV5-8; CDR3: CASSLVSIGNEQYF; DNA: TGTGCCAGCAGCTTGGTATCAATAGGCAACGAGCAGTACTTC
size: once; D: TRBD2; J: TRBJ2-1; V: TRBV27; CDR3: CASSLYSGSVYEQFF; DNA: TGTGCCAGCAGTTTATATAGCGGGAGTGTCTATGAGCAGTTCTTC
size: -; D: -; J: TRBJ1-3; V: TRBV19; CDR3: CASSYVGNTIYF; DNA: TGTGCCAGTAGTTACGTTGGAAACACCATATATTTT
size: -; D: TRBD1; J: TRBJ2-7; V: TRBV5-5; CDR3: CASSPTRTGSYEQYF; DNA: TGTGCCAGCAGCCCGACCCGGACAGGGTCCTACGAGCAGTACTTC
size: -; D: -; J: TRBJ2-1; V: TRBV7-9; CDR3: CASSLAGGPSEQFF; DNA: TGTGCCAGCAGCTTAGCGGGAGGCCCAAGTGAGCAGTTCTTC
size: -; D: TRBD2; J: TRBJ2-1; V: TRBV27; CDR3: CASSPFLAGGLDEQFF; DNA: TGTGCCAGCAGTCCTTTCCTCGCGGGGGGCCTCGATGAGCAGTTCTTC
size: -; D: -; J: TRBJ2-1; V: TRBV7-9; CDR3: CASSPSPNEQFF; DNA: TGTGCCAGCAGCCCTAGCCCTAATGAGCAGTTCTTC
size: -; D: -; J: TRBJ1-5; V: TRBV9; CDR3: CASSVGLGQPQHF; DNA: TGTGCCAGCAGCGTAGGATTGGGTCAGCCCCAGCATTTT
size: -; D: -; J: TRBJ2-1; V: TRBV6-6; CDR3: CASSYPNSGIGNEQFF; DNA: TGTGCCAGCAGTTACCCGAATAGCGGAATAGGCAATGAGCAGTTCTTC
size: once; D: -; J: TRBJ1-1; V: TRBV27; CDR3: CASSLDWNTEAFF; DNA: TGTGCCAGCAGTTTAGACTGGAACACTGAAGCTTTCTTT
size: -; D: TRBD1; J: TRBJ2-7; V: TRBV11-2; CDR3: CASSFSPGGFSYEQYF; DNA: TGTGCCAGCAGCTTCTCGCCAGGGGGCTTCTCCTACGAGCAGTACTTC
size: -; D: -; J: TRBJ2-7; V: TRBV7-8; CDR3: CASSLVSYEQYF; DNA: TGTGCCAGCAGCTTAGTCTCCTACGAGCAGTACTTC
size: -; D: TRBD2; J: TRBJ2-7; V: TRBV25-1; CDR3: CASSEYGRDEQYF; DNA: TGTGCCAGCAGTGAATATGGGAGGGACGAGCAGTACTTC